This T cell receptor beta chain was sequenced during a study of cytomegalovirus exposure and HLA in healthy donors. Regarding the study as a whole: Reportedly, TCR beta sequences accurately predicted HLA-A and HLA-B alleles in most subjects. For TCR beta chains, V- and J-gene trimming was later linked to a missense DCLRE1C variant. In terms of immune exposure information, only CMV serostatus was available.

CDR1 and CDR2 (germline): LNHDA, SQIVND (reference sequence). Trimming stripped 5 bases from V and 2 bases from J, with 13 bases between. The CDR3 runs to 15 residues. On this clone: Antigen: not known.

The PCR contained 60 Vbeta and 13 Jbeta primers. Clones were sequenced by immunoSEQ multiplex PCR, and TCRdb holds only the in-frame ones, with some missing. The sample records 160,000 or so clones, around 80% being singletons. This TCR was recovered from a young woman in good health and CMV-seronegative. Source material: PBMCs. This sequence joins TRBV19 and TRBJ2-1, with D possibly TRBD1 on 6 matching bases. The CDR3 here is CASSVERTAYNEQFF. In DNA, the CDR3 is TGTGCCAGTAGTGTCGAGCGGACAGCCTACAATGAGCAGTTCTTC. Full variable domain (outside the CDR3, taken from reference TRBV19 and TRBJ2-1): DGGITQSPKYLFRKEGQNVTLSCEQNLNHDAMYWYRQDPGQGLRLIYYSQIVNDFQKGDIAEGYSVSREKKESFPLTVTSAQKNPTAFYLCASSVERTAYNEQFFGPGTRLTVL.